These 32 T cell receptor beta chains originate from one sample sequenced in a study of blood T cell repertoires in COVID-19 (dated by TCRdb to about 2020). To prepare the library, the immunoSEQ multiplex PCR assay was applied. This is the immuneACCESS table as TCRdb keeps it, with only in-frame sequences that have V and J called. A part of the clones is gone; compared with another copy, unresolved V genes explain less than half, and the rest is unexplained. Within this sample are around 470,000 clones, with about 92% of them counted one time only. The top ten constitute approximately 0.55% of the sample. The sample comprised PBMCs or T cells enriched from blood (not recorded which). The receptors were sampled from a man between 18 and 29 years old who had recovered from COVID-19.

This sequence joins TRBV12-3 or TRBV12-4 and TRBJ2-2; 9 bases align to TRBD1. The V segment lost 6 bases and the J segment 5 bases; nucleotides outside the gene matches: 1. The CDR3 has 13 residues. CDR3 coding DNA: TGTGCCAGCAGACAGGGGGCGACCGGGGAGCTGTTTTTT. Protein product: CASRQGATGELFF.

The chain combines TRBV19 with TRBJ1-5; possible D gene TRBD1, 6 bases. V lost 5 bases and J 1 base, leaving 9 bases between the germline ends. CDR1 is LNHDA and CDR2 is SQIVND in the germline V gene (reference sequence). This CDR3 spans 14 amino acids. The CDR3 loop reads CASSHTGSNQPQHF. For the CDR3, the DNA is TGTGCCAGTAGTCATACAGGGAGCAATCAGCCCCAGCATTTT. Full variable domain (rest looked up from reference TRBV19 and TRBJ1-5): DGGITQSPKYLFRKEGQNVTLSCEQNLNHDAMYWYRQDPGQGLRLIYYSQIVNDFQKGDIAEGYSVSREKKESFPLTVTSAQKNPTAFYLCASSHTGSNQPQHFGDGTRLSIL.

The chain carries TRBV27 and TRBJ2-6; 10 nucleotides align to TRBD1. From germline, CDR1 is MNHEY and CDR2 SMNVEV (reference sequence). The CDR3 length is 19 residues. The V and J ends lost 5 bases and 2 bases, in that order; junction bases with no gene match: 12. CDR3 protein: CASSPLQTGGPPGANVLTF. CDR3 sequence (DNA): TGTGCCAGCAGTCCCCTTCAGACAGGGGGCCCCCCTGGGGCCAACGTCCTGACTTTC.

The V gene is TRBV25-1, the J gene TRBJ1-1; TRBD1 aligns across 10 bases. With V trimmed by 4 bases and J by 3 bases, 5 bases remained unmatched. This CDR3 spans 15 amino acids. From germline, CDR1 is MGHDK and CDR2 SYGVNS. The DNA of the CDR3 is TGTGCCAGCAGTGGGCGACAGGGGGCTCACACTGAAGCTTTCTTT. Translation gives CASSGRQGAHTEAFF.

The rearrangement joins TRBV15 to TRBJ2-7; 13 bases are shared with TRBD2. Germline V gives CDR1 LNHNV, CDR2 YYDKDF (reference sequence). J gave up 7 bases and V 2 bases, and 8 bases lay outside the gene matches. The CDR3 has 16 amino acids. The CDR3 nucleotides are TGTGCCACCAGCAGACCCGGGACTAGCGGGGAAGGGGAGCAGTACTTC. Its protein is CATSRPGTSGEGEQYF.

This chain joins TRBV6-5 and TRBJ2-7, with a weak D call TRBD2 (6 bases). V shed 6 bases and J shed 4 bases, with 10 bases lying between them. Germline-derived CDR1 and CDR2 are MNHEY and SVGAGI. CDR3 length: 12 amino acids. This chain's CDR3 is CASSLSGYEQYF. The CDR3 region has the DNA TGTGCCAGCAGCCTGAGCGGGTACGAGCAGTACTTC.

The chain recombines TRBV19 with TRBJ1-6, with 7 bases that match TRBD1. CDR3 size: 14 residues. V lost 6 bases, J lost 11 bases, and 10 bases stayed unmatched. The V gene's germline CDR1 is LNHDA and CDR2 SQIVND (reference sequence). The CDR3 sequence is CASRWRTGHTPLHF. Here the CDR3 DNA reads TGTGCCAGTAGGTGGAGGACAGGACATACACCCCTCCACTTT.

The chain combines TRBV28 with TRBJ2-7; 8 bases are shared with TRBD1. The CDR3 has 17 residues. CDR1 MDHEN and CDR2 SYDVKM come from the germline V gene. V was pared by 6 bases and J by 5 bases, with 18 bases of the junction left unmatched. This CDR3 reads CASSRQGMVSVIDEQYF. The CDR3, as DNA: TGTGCCAGCAGCCGACAGGGGATGGTGTCTGTGATCGACGAGCAGTACTTC.

This clone has just one count. This rearrangement joins TRBV9 to TRBJ1-1; 9 nucleotides agree with TRBD1. The CDR3 loop spans 14 amino acids. The germline gives CDR1 SGDLS, CDR2 YYNGEE. J was trimmed by 6 bases and V by 4 bases; bases with no gene match: 7. Written as DNA, the CDR3 is TGTGCCAGCAGCAACACAGGGGGCGCGGCTGAAGCTTTCTTT. This codes for CASSNTGGAAEAFF.

The chain couples TRBV12-5 to TRBJ1-1; 7 bases map to TRBD1. Losses at the gene ends were 5 bases for V and 1 base for J; bases not matched to a gene: 10. Germline CDR1 reads LGHNT; CDR2 reads FRNRAP. The CDR3 runs 16 residues. CDR3: CASGISRTGENTEAFF. The CDR3 DNA is TGTGCTAGTGGTATCTCGCGGACAGGTGAGAACACTGAAGCTTTCTTT.

The chain is built from TRBV12-3 or TRBV12-4 and TRBJ1-1; D is unclear. Trimming stripped 6 bases from V and 1 base from J, with 9 bases between. CDR3 length equals 13 residues. DNA for the CDR3: TGTGCCAGCAGGTCTATGAGGAACACTGAAGCTTTCTTT. Translated, it gives CASRSMRNTEAFF.

The CDR3 loop reads CASSRGGTYEQYF. The CDR3 bases are TGTGCCAGCAGCCGAGGGGGTACCTACGAGCAGTACTTC. The V call is TRBV7-9, the J call TRBJ2-7; TRBD1 is a possible D gene (6 bases). Trimming removed 5 bases from V and 2 bases from J, with 10 bases in between. This CDR3 is built from 13 residues. Germline values: CDR1 SEHNR, CDR2 FQNEAQ (reference sequence).

The rearrangement links TRBV27 to TRBJ1-1, with 9 bases that match TRBD1. The V gene's germline CDR1 is MNHEY and CDR2 SMNVEV (reference sequence). Unmatched junction bases numbered 5, after V lost 6 bases and J lost 0 bases. The CDR3 is made up of 15 amino acids. The CDR3 sequence is CASRPGQGLNTEAFF. The CDR3 DNA follows: TGTGCCAGCAGACCGGGACAGGGACTGAACACTGAAGCTTTCTTT.

The genes are TRBV7-9 and TRBJ1-2; D uncertain. The CDR3 is made up of 15 amino acids. CDR1 SEHNR and CDR2 FQNEAQ come from the germline V gene (reference sequence). V was trimmed by 6 bases and J by 0 bases, leaving 14 bases between them. The CDR3 bases are TGTGCCAGCAGTTCGGAGGTGAACGCTAACTATGGCTACACCTTC. This translates into CASSSEVNANYGYTF.

V and J are TRBV4-1 and TRBJ2-7; D is possibly TRBD2 (5 bases). Germline CDR1 and CDR2: MGHRA and YSYEKL. Between the trimmed V and J ends, which lost 2 bases and 7 bases, there was a span of 12 bases. This CDR3 has 13 residues. CDR3 sequence: CASSQYSDSEQYF. The CDR3 DNA reads TGCGCCAGCAGCCAATATTCGGACTCTGAGCAGTACTTC.

V usage is TRBV29-1 and J usage is TRBJ2-3; 9 positions agree with TRBD1. CDR3 length: 12 amino acids. Unmatched junction bases numbered 3, after V lost 6 bases and J lost 5 bases. Germline assignment: CDR1 SQVTM and CDR2 ANQGSEA. The CDR3 DNA reads as TGCAGCGTATCGACAGGGGGAGATACGCAGTATTTT. It translates to CSVSTGGDTQYF.

This clone was seen a single time. The chain has TRBV19 and TRBJ1-5; a possible D gene is TRBD1 (6 bases). The CDR3 has 15 residues. Looked up from germline, CDR1 is LNHDA and CDR2 is SQIVND (reference sequence). V lost 6 bases and J 4 bases, leaving 16 bases between the germline ends. The CDR3 DNA is TGTGCCAGTAGATCTGGACAGAAGGTTAATCAGCCCCAGCATTTT. It codes for CASRSGQKVNQPQHF.

The gene calls are TRBV6-5 and TRBJ1-2, with D tentatively TRBD1 (6 bases). Per germline, CDR1 MNHEY and CDR2 SVGAGI. The CDR3 sequence is 15 residues long. Trimming removed 4 bases from V and 8 bases from J, with 20 bases in between. Here the CDR3 DNA reads TGTGCCAGCAGTTCCCCCTTAGGGCCCCAGGGGGGCTACACCTTC. Translating gives CASSSPLGPQGGYTF.

The J gene is TRBJ1-2, the V gene TRBV27; no clear D. Germline CDR1 is MNHEY and CDR2 is SMNVEV (reference sequence). The V gene lost 6 bases and the J gene lost 2 bases, with 16 bases spanning the gap. The CDR3 is made up of 15 amino acids. The CDR3 region has the DNA TGTGCCAGCAGACCTCAGCCGGGTCTGAACTATGGCTACACCTTC. Translation gives CASRPQPGLNYGYTF.

The V and J genes are TRBV6-5 and TRBJ1-5, with a tentative D call TRBD1 (5 bases). Germline V lookup: CDR1 MNHEY, CDR2 SVGAGI. CDR3 length: 12 residues. Trimming pared 6 bases from V and 7 bases from J, leaving 10 bases between. CDR3: CASRTDPQPQHF. CDR3 sequence (DNA): TGTGCCAGCAGGACAGACCCCCAGCCCCAGCATTTT.

In nucleotides, the CDR3 is TGTGCCAGCAGTTCCCGGACAGAAGACTCCAATCAGCCCCAGCATTTT. Protein: CASSSRTEDSNQPQHF. The chain couples TRBV5-5 to TRBJ1-5; D is perhaps TRBD1 (6 bases). From germline, CDR1 is SGHKS and CDR2 YYEKEE (reference sequence). This CDR3 spans 16 amino acids. V gave up 5 bases and J gave up 3 bases, with 18 bases separating them.

The V gene is TRBV3-1 (or the pseudogene TRBV3-2), the J gene TRBJ2-7, with TRBD1 identical over 7 bases. Germline-derived CDR1 and CDR2 are LGHDT and YNNKEL (reference sequence). There are 14 residues in the CDR3. With 5 bases clipped from V and 1 base from J, the junction kept 5 bases outside the gene matches. The CDR3 DNA is TGTGCCAGCAGCTTCCTGGACAGGTCCTACGAGCAGTACTTC. Amino acid sequence: CASSFLDRSYEQYF.

The chain is built from TRBV7-9 and TRBJ1-1; D call uncertain. This CDR3 region has 11 residues. The V gene lost 8 bases and the J gene lost 4 bases, with 8 bases spanning the gap. Germline V gene sequence: CDR1 SEHNR, CDR2 FQNEAQ (reference sequence). The CDR3 protein is CASGHSTEAFF. DNA for the CDR3: TGTGCCAGCGGCCACAGCACTGAAGCTTTCTTT.

J is TRBJ1-2 and V is TRBV4-2, with TRBD1 identical over 10 bases. After removal of 1 base from V and 7 bases from J, the junction contained 6 bases not matched to a gene. Germline CDR1 is LGHNA and CDR2 is YNFKEQ. This CDR3 region has 15 residues. The CDR3 sequence is CASSQVGQGRGGYTF. The CDR3 DNA follows: TGTGCCAGCAGCCAAGTGGGACAGGGGCGCGGTGGCTACACCTTC.

The chain combines TRBV19 with TRBJ2-2, with a weak D call TRBD1 (5 bases). Germline CDR1 is LNHDA and CDR2 is SQIVND (reference sequence). CDR3 length equals 16 residues. V lost 5 bases and J 1 base, leaving 14 bases between the germline ends. In nucleotides, the CDR3 is TGTGCCAGTAGTTCCCGCAGGGATCGGAACACCGGGGAGCTGTTTTTT. It codes for CASSSRRDRNTGELFF.

Regarding this clone: Other DNA sequences within the sample encode an identical CDR3. This chain joins TRBV5-1 and TRBJ1-1; D unresolved. This CDR3 has 13 residues. Germline values: CDR1 SGHRS, CDR2 YFSETQ. Trimming shortened V by 0 bases and J by 5 bases, and 8 bases separated the two germline ends. CDR3 residues: CASSLGSGTEAFF. In nucleotides, the CDR3 is TGCGCCAGCAGCTTGGGATCGGGGACTGAAGCTTTCTTT.

This chain connects TRBV19 to TRBJ1-2; D uncertain. Per germline, CDR1 LNHDA and CDR2 SQIVND (reference sequence). The CDR3 is 13 residues long. V lost 3 bases to trimming and J lost 8 bases, with 13 bases between them. The CDR3 reads CASSMDSRYGYTF. Written as DNA, the CDR3 is TGTGCCAGTAGTATGGATTCTAGGTACGGCTACACCTTC.

This sequence joins TRBV7-3 and TRBJ1-1; 9 bases are shared with TRBD1. CDR1 is SGHTA and CDR2 is FQGTGA in the germline V gene. The CDR3 has 14 residues. With 6 bases clipped from V and 3 bases from J, the junction kept 5 bases outside the gene matches. CDR3 nucleotide sequence: TGTGCCAGCAGAAAAGACAGGGGGGACACTGAAGCTTTCTTT. Its protein is CASRKDRGDTEAFF.

The CDR3 protein is CASMKGAGVTGELFF. The CDR3 nucleotides read TGTGCCAGCATGAAGGGAGCGGGAGTTACCGGGGAGCTGTTTTTT. The rearrangement joins TRBV2 to TRBJ2-2; the match to TRBD2 covers 8 bases. This CDR3 is 15 amino acids long. Trimming removed 7 bases from V and 5 bases from J; junction bases left unmatched: 9. Germline CDR1 reads SNHLY; CDR2 reads FYNNEI.

This chain joins TRBV9 and TRBJ1-2; no clear D. The V gene lost 0 bases and the J gene lost 3 bases, with 9 bases spanning the gap. This CDR3 is 14 amino acids long. Germline CDR1 and CDR2: SGDLS and YYNGEE. The CDR3, as DNA: TGTGCCAGCAGCGTAGAAGGCAGGCACTATGGCTACACCTTC. Translated: CASSVEGRHYGYTF.

The chain recombines TRBV28 with TRBJ1-1; D remains unclear. Looked up from germline, CDR1 is MDHEN and CDR2 is SYDVKM. Trimming took off 5 bases at V and 1 base at J, with 11 bases between the two ends. The CDR3 runs 14 residues. As DNA, the CDR3 is TGTGCCAGCAGTCGCTTTAGCTCGAACACTGAAGCTTTCTTT. This codes for CASSRFSSNTEAFF.

The genes are TRBV3-1 (or the pseudogene TRBV3-2) and TRBJ1-1; D gene unclear. The CDR3 has 13 amino acids. V was cut by 5 bases and J by 1 base, with 8 bases left in between. The germline CDR1 and CDR2 sequences are LGHDT and YNNKEL (reference sequence). The CDR3 nucleotides read TGTGCCAGCAGCTTGACACGGAACACTGAAGCTTTCTTT. It translates to CASSLTRNTEAFF.